Included here is one T cell receptor beta chain sequence, with context. Its antigen remains unidentified. This CDR3 contains 16 residues. The ends lost 0 bases at V and 5 bases at J; junction bases unmatched: 10. The germline V gene has CDR1 SGHTA and CDR2 FQGNSA. Sequencing was at deep level. Here immunoSEQ multiplex PCR was the method, and the copy in TCRdb shows in-frame clones only, minus some. The sample has over a million clones; 98% to 99% are singletons. Subsets obtained from CD4+ cells comprised CD45RA+ naive and CD45RA-negative memory cells. This specimen comes from a study of shared clonotypes between healthy human individuals. Study-level background: Three plates each covered CD4 naive and memory; CD8 naive two, CD8 memory one. Notes on the study in general: Across subsets, estimated richness was generally greater for naive than for memory populations.

Sample: naive CD4+ T cells sorted from blood. Subset given: CD45RA+ positively selected. V and J are TRBV7-2 and TRBJ2-7; 7 bases are shared with TRBD1. The sequence was obtained from a young man in good health. This chain's CDR3 is CASSLAATGLGDEQYF. The CDR3 DNA sequence: TGTGCCAGCAGCTTAGCGGCGACAGGGTTAGGCGACGAGCAGTACTTC.